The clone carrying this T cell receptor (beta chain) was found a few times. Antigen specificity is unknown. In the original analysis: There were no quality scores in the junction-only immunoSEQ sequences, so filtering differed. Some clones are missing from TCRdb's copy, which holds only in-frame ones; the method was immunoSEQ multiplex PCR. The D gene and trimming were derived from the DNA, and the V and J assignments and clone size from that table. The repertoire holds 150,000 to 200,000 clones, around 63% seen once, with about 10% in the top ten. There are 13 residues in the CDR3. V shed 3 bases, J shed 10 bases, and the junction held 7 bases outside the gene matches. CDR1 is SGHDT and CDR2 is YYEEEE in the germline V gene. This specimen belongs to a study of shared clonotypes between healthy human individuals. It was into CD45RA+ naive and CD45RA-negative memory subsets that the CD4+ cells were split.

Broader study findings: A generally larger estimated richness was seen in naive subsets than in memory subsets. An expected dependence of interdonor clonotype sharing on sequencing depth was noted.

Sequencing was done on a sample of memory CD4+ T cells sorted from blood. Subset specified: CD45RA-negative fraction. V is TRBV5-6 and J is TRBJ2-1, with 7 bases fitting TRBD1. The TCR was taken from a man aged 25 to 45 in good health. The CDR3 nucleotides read TGTGCCAGCAGCTCCCGGGACAGCCAAGAGCAGTTCTTC. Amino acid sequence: CASSSRDSQEQFF.